What follows is one T cell receptor beta chain and its context. The source of the sample is a study of blood T cell repertoires in COVID-19. Across the study: Donors in the United States, Italy and Spain gave samples during acute or convalescent COVID-19. From T cells, B-cell-depleted T cells, or PBMCs came the material, which was cDNA or gDNA.

How the authors handled the data: Quantification of nucleated cells was approximated via reference gene primer amplification. Repertoires were generated with immunoSEQ multiplex PCR, while TCRdb's copy carries only in-frame clones and drops some. V and J calls and clone size follow that table, whereas D and trimming were derived from the DNA. This table holds under 300,000 clones, 83% found once. The origin of this receptor is a human donor in a cohort sampled during active COVID-19. Sample: peripheral blood.

The CDR3 nucleotides are TGTGCCAGCAGCTTAGCTACTGGGGAGCTGTTTTTT. The encoded protein is CASSLATGELFF. The J gene is TRBJ2-2, the V gene TRBV7-9; D ambiguous. CDR1 SEHNR and CDR2 FQNEAQ come from the germline V gene (reference sequence). V lost 0 bases and J 8 bases, leaving 4 bases between the germline ends. CDR3 length: 12 residues.